This T cell receptor (beta chain) was sequenced for a study of Graves' ophthalmopathy and Graves' hyperthyroidism listed by TCRdb under 2018. Some background on the complete study: Peripheral blood was collected at initial diagnosis, prior to any treatment. In total, 135 blood samples were TCR-sequenced: 43 ophthalmopathy, 75 hyperthyroidism and about 17 hyperthyroidism-to-ophthalmopathy patients. To explore V-J signatures that separate ophthalmopathy from hyperthyroidism, a discovery set of about 98 patients was enrolled, consisting of under 50 with ophthalmopathy and roughly 59 with stable hyperthyroidism. In over 5 hyperthyroidism patients, the T-cell repertoire of thyroid tissue was compared with the T-cell repertoire of blood. After sampling, hyperthyroidism patients received methimazole starting at 30 mg daily, and ophthalmopathy patients received high-dose intravenous methylprednisolone. The study used TCR beta repertoire signatures to distinguish Graves' ophthalmopathy from Graves' hyperthyroidism and to predict progression to ophthalmopathy. The independent validation cohort included roughly 19 hyperthyroidism patients plus 17 patients who later progressed from hyperthyroidism to ophthalmopathy. General findings and caveats noted by the study authors: In cross-validation, the 13-signature model distinguished ophthalmopathy from stable hyperthyroidism with almost 90% sensitivity and just under 84% specificity, and in the test set the corresponding values were about 80% and 75%. Among expanded thyroid clonotypes with frequency above 0.001, most also showed up in blood, which suggests that blood repertoires may reflect the thyroid immune response. In validation, the model predicted ophthalmopathy progression with 70.59% sensitivity and around 72% specificity; roughly eleven predicted patients were CT-confirmed with GO in a median of approximately 6.2 months. No statistical method was used to predetermine the sample size, and group allocation was not hidden from the investigators.

For repertoire sequencing, the TCR beta CDR3 regions were amplified from RNA transcripts. The first round was an RT-PCR using HTBI primers with the Qiagen OneStep RT-PCR kit, and this first round was followed by a second-round multiplex PCR, then size selection and purification. Sequencing of the libraries was carried out on an Illumina HiSeq2000 in paired-end mode with 100 bp reads. In the source study's methods: SOAPnuke was used to process the reads, throwing out any read that had adapters, had uncalled bases, had a mean Phred below 15, or lacked an exact constant-primer or identifier match. COPE v1.2.5 was used to merge high-quality paired reads. Each unique nucleotide sequence was defined as a clonotype, and clonotypes were aligned to IMGT TRB V, D and J references with MiTCR v1.1. The analysis was limited to V-J combinations with a frequency above 0.0001, which together covered just over 98% of the repertoires. A TCR clonal expansion and chaos score per V-J combination was defined as the ratio of F50 clonal expansion to chaos observed in the TCRdist matrix. Features were reduced by Welch's t-statistics and random forest to 10 to 15 V-J combinations, which fed a naive Bayes classifier. The similarity between thyroid and blood repertoires was quantified using the Morisita-Horn index. TCRdb reanalyzed the raw reads on its own, using fastp at Q25 for trimming and MiXCR for clone calling, and kept in-frame beta chains. Rows matching on CDR3 protein sequence are summarized as one entry with the most common DNA and genes. The V and J calls reflect TCRdb's pipeline rather than the authors' work. Present in this sample are 650,000 to 900,000 distinct CDR3 sequences, roughly 40% of which were seen just once. The top ten clones comprise approximately 43% of the sample.

Ophthalmopathy patients were characterized by moderately to severely active disease, a Clinical Activity Score of at least 3, a NOSPECS grade of at least 4, and a disease duration under 3 months. Patients with other autoimmune diseases, uncontrolled infections, pregnancy or lactation were excluded. Clinical symptoms, serum thyroxine, TRAb, thyroid ultrasound and orbital computed tomography were used for diagnosis. Ficoll-Paque density gradient centrifugation was used to isolate PBMCs from about 9 ml of fresh peripheral blood. Total RNA was extracted with Trizol reagent and quality-checked on an Agilent 2100 Bioanalyzer. A note on this clonotype: It lacks a known antigen. The record has no base qualities; no much larger clone is one base away.

The germline V gene yields MGHDK for CDR1 and SYGVNS for CDR2. V loses 6 bases, J loses 7 bases, and the germline ends lie 21 bases apart. From the cysteine up to the phenylalanine, the CDR3 has a length of 15 residues. Left in the record is the CDR3 DNA by itself, 45 bases read in frame from the first base. Sequenced material: peripheral blood. This clonotype was obtained from an adult man with Graves' ophthalmopathy. Recombination connected TRBV25-1 to TRBJ2-5; the D gene is possibly TRBD2, with 7 bases matching. The CDR3 protein sequence reads: CASSLGAEGGGTQYF. In nucleotide form, the sequence is TGTGCCAGCAGCCTCGGGGCCGAGGGAGGGGGGACCCAGTACTTC. Supplemented by the reference TRBV25-1 and TRBJ2-5 proteins around the CDR3, the complete variable domain is EADIYQTPRYLVIGTGKKITLECSQTMGHDKMYWYQQDPGMELHLIHYSYGVNSTEKGDLSSESTVSRIRTEHFPLTLESARPSHTSQYLCASSLGAEGGGTQYFGPGTRLLVL.